Shown below are 8 T cell receptor beta chains from a single sample sequenced in a study of TIL therapy for anti-PD-1-resistant metastatic lung cancer. The immunoSEQ assay was v3. Assay used: immunoSEQ multiplex PCR; TCRdb lists only in-frame clones, some missing. The top ten hold approximately 2.4% of the sample, which has 54,000 or so clones, roughly 91% seen once. Regarding time point: pre-treatment sample, taken before nivolumab and TIL therapy. The source material was blood, sampled at baseline. These receptors were taken from a person between 25 and 80 years old with non-small cell lung cancer.

This sequence joins TRBV2 and TRBJ1-1; maybe TRBD1 (6 bases). The CDR3 runs to 15 residues. Germline assignment: CDR1 SNHLY and CDR2 FYNNEI. The V gene lost 4 bases and the J gene lost 3 bases, with 15 bases spanning the gap. The CDR3 loop is CASSGWGGSDTEAFF. The CDR3 DNA reads as TGTGCCAGCAGTGGGTGGGGGGGCTCGGACACTGAAGCTTTCTTT. The variable domain in full, completed from reference TRBV2 and TRBJ1-1, reads EPEVTQTPSHQVTQMGQEVILRCVPISNHLYFYWYRQILGQKVEFLVSFYNNEISEKSEIFDDQFSVERPDGSNFTLKIRSTKLEDSAMYFCASSGWGGSDTEAFFGQGTRLTVV.

This chain joins TRBV11-1 and TRBJ1-1; 7 positions agree with TRBD1. V shed 1 base and J 1 base; nucleotides not matched to a gene: 3. The CDR3 is 15 residues long. CDR1 is SGHAT, CDR2 FQDESV, per germline (reference sequence). The CDR3 protein is CASSLGQGRNTEAFF. For the CDR3, the DNA is TGTGCCAGCAGCTTAGGACAGGGAAGGAACACTGAAGCTTTCTTT.

This chain connects TRBV5-5 to TRBJ1-1; D gene uncertain. This CDR3 spans 13 amino acids. Looked up from germline, CDR1 is SGHKS and CDR2 is YYEKEE (reference sequence). V lost 0 bases to trimming and J lost 4 bases, with 7 bases between them. For the CDR3, the DNA is TGTGCCAGCAGCTTGGGGCATTTCACTGAAGCTTTCTTT. Translating gives CASSLGHFTEAFF.

The J gene is TRBJ2-1, the V gene TRBV5-1; 7 positions match TRBD1. V lost 2 bases and J lost 10; bases outside the gene matches: 9. Germline V gives CDR1 SGHRS, CDR2 YFSETQ. This CDR3 region has 14 residues. CDR3 sequence: CASSLGQAGKEQFF. The CDR3 coding sequence is TGCGCCAGCAGCTTAGGACAGGCAGGGAAGGAGCAGTTCTTC.

The V gene is TRBV28, the J gene TRBJ2-7; D is unresolved. This CDR3 is 15 amino acids long. Germline V CDR1 and CDR2: MDHEN, SYDVKM. V gave up 4 bases and J gave up 5 bases, with 18 bases separating them. The CDR3 here is CASSSRNLWADEQYF. CDR3 sequence (DNA): TGTGCCAGCAGTTCTAGGAACCTATGGGCCGACGAGCAGTACTTC.

A single count supports this clone. The rearrangement uses TRBV2 and TRBJ1-2, with 7 bases identical to TRBD1. CDR1 and CDR2 (germline): SNHLY, FYNNEI. The CDR3 totals 15 residues. Trimming took 8 bases from V and 3 from J; bases not matched to a gene: 12. The CDR3 nucleotides are TGTGCCAGCTCTCCTACAGGGGAATTTTACTATGGCTACACCTTC. Protein sequence: CASSPTGEFYYGYTF.

The rearrangement joins TRBV19 to TRBJ2-3; D uncertain. The CDR3 loop spans 15 amino acids. V dropped 3 bases and J dropped 0 bases, with 10 bases sitting between them. CDR1 and CDR2 from the germline V gene are LNHDA and SQIVND (reference sequence). The CDR3 spells CASSMVGKSTDTQYF. The DNA of the CDR3 is TGTGCCAGTAGTATGGTGGGAAAAAGCACAGATACGCAGTATTTT.

The gene calls are TRBV11-2 and TRBJ2-2, with D unresolved. This CDR3 is 11 amino acids long. Germline V gives CDR1 SGHAT, CDR2 FQNNGV. V was trimmed by 5 bases and J by 6 bases, leaving 4 bases between them. DNA for the CDR3: TGTGCCAGCAGCCCGCCCGGGGAGCTGTTTTTT. Residues: CASSPPGELFF.